Below, 20 T cell receptor beta chains from the same sample are listed, as sequenced in a study of control samples from healthy donors and cancer patients. Method: immunoSEQ multiplex PCR; TCRdb's copy keeps in-frame clones and lacks some. The data hold around 94,000 clones, with 90% to 95% observed a single time. Sequencing was performed on blood. Source of these receptors: a woman aged 30 to 39 in good health.

The chain uses TRBV5-6 and TRBJ2-7; a weak D match, TRBD1 (5 bases). The germline CDR1 and CDR2 sequences are SGHDT and YYEEEE. The CDR3 length is 15 residues. The V end was cut by 1 base, the J end by 2 bases, with 13 bases between. The CDR3 spells CASSLRGTVTYEQYF. As DNA, the CDR3 is TGTGCCAGCAGCTTGAGGGGTACAGTGACCTACGAGCAGTACTTC. The whole variable domain, filled in from reference TRBV5-6 and TRBJ2-7, reads DAGVTQSPTHLIKTRGQQVTLRCSPKSGHDTVSWYQQALGQGPQFIFQYYEEEERQRGNFPDRFSGHQFPNYSSELNVNALLLGDSALYLCASSLRGTVTYEQYFGPGTRLTVT.

The J gene is TRBJ2-1, the V gene TRBV19; TRBD1 aligns across 9 bases. After removal of 8 bases from V and 3 bases from J, the junction contained 2 bases not matched to a gene. The CDR3 consists of 13 residues. Germline V gives CDR1 LNHDA, CDR2 SQIVND (reference sequence). CDR3 loop: CASADRGYNEQFF. CDR3 nucleotide sequence: TGTGCCAGTGCGGACAGGGGCTACAATGAGCAGTTCTTC.

The gene calls are TRBV29-1 and TRBJ2-7, with 8 positions matching TRBD1. The V gene's germline CDR1 is SQVTM and CDR2 ANQGSEA. The CDR3 has 13 amino acids. Trimming took 3 bases from V and 3 from J; bases not matched to a gene: 4. CDR3 coding DNA: TGCAGCGTTGATCTAGGACAGGGCTACGAGCAGTACTTC. Translating gives CSVDLGQGYEQYF.

This chain uses TRBV12-5 with TRBJ2-2; 7 nucleotides agree with TRBD1. The CDR3 sequence is 14 residues long. Germline loops: CDR1 LGHNT, CDR2 FRNRAP. Losses at the gene ends were 4 bases for V and 1 base for J; bases not matched to a gene: 0. CDR3 nucleotides: TGTGCTAGTGGTTACAGGGGGAACACCGGGGAGCTGTTTTTT. Translation gives CASGYRGNTGELFF.

CDR3 protein: CASSYTPGEAASTDTQYF. The CDR3 DNA sequence: TGTGCCAGCAGTTACACGCCCGGGGAAGCGGCGAGCACAGATACGCAGTATTTT. V is TRBV6-2 or TRBV6-3 and J is TRBJ2-3; TRBD2 might be the D (5 bases). V lost 2 bases to trimming and J lost 0 bases, with 18 bases between them. Per the germline V gene, CDR1 is MNHEY and CDR2 is SVGEGT. CDR3 length: 18 amino acids.

CDR3 residues: CASGLLKGDIQYF. CDR3 in DNA: TGTGCTAGTGGGCTACTCAAAGGTGACATTCAGTACTTC. V gene TRBV12-5 combines with J gene TRBJ2-4; no clear D gene. CDR3 length: 13 amino acids. V lost 6 bases, J lost 8 bases, and 14 bases lay in between. Germline loops: CDR1 LGHNT, CDR2 FRNRAP.

The chain carries TRBV5-1 and TRBJ1-1; no clear D. CDR3 length: 14 residues. V lost 0 bases, J lost 2 bases, and 8 bases lay in between. Germline V gives CDR1 SGHRS, CDR2 YFSETQ. CDR3 DNA sequence: TGCGCCAGCAGCTTGGCCCTAATCAACACTGAAGCTTTCTTT. Protein: CASSLALINTEAFF.

A remark on this clone: The junction shows a germline mismatch at one end, possibly a read error. This sequence joins TRBV7-7 and TRBJ1-4; the match to TRBD1 covers 8 bases. Germline CDR1 reads SSHAT; CDR2 reads FNYEAQ (reference sequence). The CDR3 totals 15 residues. The CDR3 DNA follows: TGTGCTAGCAGCTTAGGGACAGGCACGGGTGAAAAACTGTTTTTT. Encoded protein: CASSLGTGTGEKLFF.

V gene TRBV28 combines with J gene TRBJ2-2; 7 bases fit TRBD1. Trimming at V came to 2 bases and at J to 4 bases, leaving 7 bases not matched to a gene. CDR1 is MDHEN and CDR2 is SYDVKM in the germline V gene. The CDR3 length is 16 residues. The CDR3 sequence: CASSLPDRLGTGELFF. CDR3 in DNA: TGTGCCAGCAGTTTACCGGACAGGTTGGGCACCGGGGAGCTGTTTTTT.

The chain recombines TRBV7-8 with TRBJ1-1, with D perhaps matching TRBD1 (6 bases). The CDR3 length is 13 residues. Between the trimmed V and J ends, which lost 5 bases and 5 bases, there was a span of 12 bases. CDR1 is SGHVS and CDR2 is FQNEAQ in the germline V gene. The CDR3 region has the DNA TGTGCCAGCAGCGTAAGACAGGTGACTGAAGCTTTCTTT. This translates into CASSVRQVTEAFF. Full variable domain (outside the CDR3, taken from reference TRBV7-8 and TRBJ1-1): GAGVSQSPRYKVAKRGQDVALRCDPISGHVSLFWYQQALGQGPEFLTYFQNEAQLDKSGLPSDRFFAERPEGSVSTLKIQRTQQEDSAVYLCASSVRQVTEAFFGQGTRLTVV.

The V gene is TRBV11-1, the J gene TRBJ1-2, with D perhaps matching TRBD1 (5 bases). The V gene's germline CDR1 is SGHAT and CDR2 FQDESV (reference sequence). The CDR3 contains 15 residues. V was trimmed by 3 bases and J by 2 bases, leaving 13 bases between them. CDR3 residues: CASSLGPPENYGYTF. CDR3 sequence (DNA): TGTGCCAGCAGCTTGGGACCCCCGGAAAACTATGGCTACACCTTC. The whole variable domain, remainder taken from reference TRBV11-1 and TRBJ1-2, is EAEVAQSPRYKITEKSQAVAFWCDPISGHATLYWYRQILGQGPELLVQFQDESVVDDSQLPKDRFSAERLKGVDSTLKIQPAELGDSAMYLCASSLGPPENYGYTFGSGTRLTVV.

V gene TRBV27 combines with J gene TRBJ1-3; D remains unclear. From germline, CDR1 is MNHEY and CDR2 SMNVEV (reference sequence). The CDR3 spans 15 residues. V shed 3 bases and J shed 0 bases, with 9 bases lying between them. The CDR3 is CASSFSGHSGNTIYF. In nucleotides, the CDR3 is TGTGCCAGCAGTTTCTCGGGCCACTCTGGAAACACCATATATTTT.

The chain is built from TRBV9 and TRBJ1-2, with D perhaps matching TRBD1 (6 bases). The CDR3 is 14 residues long. CDR1 and CDR2 (germline): SGDLS, YYNGEE. With 4 bases removed from V and 4 bases from J, the gap between germline ends came to 14 bases. This CDR3 reads CASSQGGGTYGYTF. The CDR3 region has the DNA TGTGCCAGCAGCCAAGGGGGAGGGACCTATGGCTACACCTTC.

The CDR3 region has the DNA TGTGCCAGCAGCATGAACACTGAAGCTTTCTTT. Translating it yields CASSMNTEAFF. The V and J genes are TRBV6-5 and TRBJ1-1, with no clear D. Per germline, CDR1 MNHEY and CDR2 SVGAGI. Trimming took off 6 bases at V and 0 bases at J, with 2 bases between the two ends. The CDR3 runs to 11 residues.

The V gene is TRBV30, the J gene TRBJ1-3; D is undetermined. CDR3 length: 13 amino acids. Trimming removed 2 bases at V and 5 bases at J, with 10 bases between. Germline V gene lookup returns CDR1 GTSNPN and CDR2 SVGIG (reference sequence). The CDR3 spells CAWSWAERNTIYF. The CDR3 region has the DNA TGTGCCTGGAGTTGGGCGGAACGAAACACCATATATTTT.

V and J are TRBV9 and TRBJ1-6; a possible D gene is TRBD1 (5 bases). The CDR3 contains 14 residues. The ends were cut back, 3 bases at V and 5 bases at J, with 9 bases in the middle. Germline V gene lookup returns CDR1 SGDLS and CDR2 YYNGEE. The CDR3 DNA is TGTGCCAGCAGCGGACAGCCGGATAATTCACCCCTCCACTTT. Translating gives CASSGQPDNSPLHF.

The CDR3 nucleotides are TGTGCCAGCCTTACGGGGGAGGGCTATGGCTACACCTTC. This codes for CASLTGEGYGYTF. This chain uses TRBV12-3 or TRBV12-4 with TRBJ1-2, with TRBD1 as a possible D gene (5 bases). V dropped 8 bases and J dropped 4 bases, with 14 bases sitting between them. The CDR3 runs to 13 residues.

The DNA of the CDR3 is TGCAGTGCTAGTACGGGGGCTGGCTACACCTTC. Protein: CSASTGAGYTF. The chain uses TRBV20-1 and TRBJ1-2; D is possibly TRBD1 (6 bases). Germline-derived CDR1 and CDR2 are DFQATT and SNEGSKA (reference sequence). Trimming pared 3 bases from V and 7 bases from J, leaving 9 bases between. This CDR3 contains 11 residues.

The genes are TRBV9 and TRBJ2-1; TRBD2 aligns across 7 bases. There are 15 residues in the CDR3. Per germline, CDR1 SGDLS and CDR2 YYNGEE. The trim removed 0 bases at V and 7 bases at J, leaving 7 bases unmatched. The CDR3 reads CASSVGSGSLNEQFF. The CDR3 nucleotides are TGTGCCAGCAGCGTAGGTAGCGGGTCTTTGAATGAGCAGTTCTTC.

V is TRBV7-2 and J is TRBJ1-3; D unclear. Trimming removed 5 bases at V and 0 bases at J, with 11 bases between. The germline V gene has CDR1 SGHTA and CDR2 FQGNSA. The CDR3 has 15 amino acids. DNA for the CDR3: TGTGCCAGCAGCCCTACGTCCGTCTCTGGAAACACCATATATTTT. Translation gives CASSPTSVSGNTIYF. Full variable domain (remainder filled in from reference TRBV7-2 and TRBJ1-3): GAGVSQSPSNKVTEKGKDVELRCDPISGHTALYWYRQSLGQGLEFLIYFQGNSAPDKSGLPSDRFSAERTGGSVSTLTIQRTQQEDSAVYLCASSPTSVSGNTIYFGEGSWLTVV.